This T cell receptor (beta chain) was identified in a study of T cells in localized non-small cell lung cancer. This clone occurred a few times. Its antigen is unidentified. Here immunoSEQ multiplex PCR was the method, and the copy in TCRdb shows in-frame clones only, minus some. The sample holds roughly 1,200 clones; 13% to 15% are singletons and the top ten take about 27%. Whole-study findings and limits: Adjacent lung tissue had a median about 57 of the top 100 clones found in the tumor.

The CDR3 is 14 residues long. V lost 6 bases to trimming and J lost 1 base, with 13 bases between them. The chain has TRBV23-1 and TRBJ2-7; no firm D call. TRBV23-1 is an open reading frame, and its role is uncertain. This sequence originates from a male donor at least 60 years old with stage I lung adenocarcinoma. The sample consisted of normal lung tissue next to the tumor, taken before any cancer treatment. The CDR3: CASSQGLQSYEQYF. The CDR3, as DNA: TGCGCCAGCAGCCAAGGGTTACAGTCCTACGAGCAGTACTTC.